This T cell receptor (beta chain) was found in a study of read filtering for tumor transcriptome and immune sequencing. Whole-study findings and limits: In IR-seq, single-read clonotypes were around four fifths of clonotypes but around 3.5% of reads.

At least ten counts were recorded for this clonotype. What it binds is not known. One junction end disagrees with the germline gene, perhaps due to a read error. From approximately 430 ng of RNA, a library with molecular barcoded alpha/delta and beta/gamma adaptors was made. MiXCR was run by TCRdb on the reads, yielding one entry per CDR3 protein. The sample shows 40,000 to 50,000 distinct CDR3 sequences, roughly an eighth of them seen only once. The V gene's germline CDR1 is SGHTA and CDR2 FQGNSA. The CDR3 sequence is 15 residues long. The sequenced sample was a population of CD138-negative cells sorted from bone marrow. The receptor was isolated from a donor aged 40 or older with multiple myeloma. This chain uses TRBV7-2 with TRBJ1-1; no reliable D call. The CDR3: CASSLGPGLYTEAFF. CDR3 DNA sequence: TGTGCTAGCAGCTTAGGTCCGGGCTTATACACTGAAGCTTTCTTT.